This T cell receptor (beta chain) is from a study of T cells after somatic rescue of genetic block. The CDR3 spans 15 residues. The V gene lost 2 bases and the J gene lost 4 bases, with 12 bases spanning the gap. The V gene's germline CDR1 is MNHNS and CDR2 SASEGT. Method: immunoSEQ multiplex PCR; TCRdb's copy keeps in-frame clones and lacks some. The sample yields over 95,000 clones, around nine tenths seen once. The chain couples TRBV6-1 to TRBJ1-3, with a tentative D call TRBD1 (5 bases). The sample comprised peripheral blood mononuclear cells (PBMCs). This clonotype originated in a woman aged 18 to 35. CDR3 DNA sequence: TGTGCCAGCAGTGAAACAGGAGGGGTCGGAAACACCATATATTTT. It codes for CASSETGGVGNTIYF.